The 7 T cell receptor beta chains reported below all come from one sample, sequenced in a study of control samples from healthy donors and cancer patients. Clones were read by immunoSEQ multiplex PCR, and TCRdb kept only the in-frame ones, dropping some. The table lists over 85,000 clones, roughly 88% of them singletons, with 3.7% in the top ten. The specimen was PBMCs. All receptors come from a woman aged 55-69 years with lung cancer.

This rearrangement joins TRBV10-3 to TRBJ2-3, with a tentative D call TRBD2 (6 bases). The CDR3 is 16 amino acids. V was clipped by 5 bases and J by 0 bases, with 15 bases between them. The V gene's germline CDR1 is ENHRY and CDR2 SYGVKD. This CDR3 reads CAISTIAARSTDTQYF. The DNA for the CDR3 is TGTGCCATCAGTACGATAGCGGCTCGAAGCACAGATACGCAGTATTTT.

V gene TRBV6-1 combines with J gene TRBJ1-5; D gene unclear. The CDR3 is made up of 13 amino acids. V lost 3 bases and J 6 bases, leaving 9 bases between the germline ends. The germline V gene has CDR1 MNHNS and CDR2 SASEGT. Written as DNA, the CDR3 is TGTGCCAGCAGTGACCAGTGGGGTCAGCCCCAGCATTTT. It encodes CASSDQWGQPQHF.

This chain uses TRBV7-3 with TRBJ2-1, with 16 bases identical to TRBD2. Trimming at V came to 4 bases and at J to 7 bases, leaving 7 bases not matched to a gene. This CDR3 has 17 amino acids. CDR1 and CDR2 (germline): SGHTA, FQGTGA. The CDR3 loop is CASSSGTSGGAQNEQFF. The CDR3 DNA is TGTGCCAGCAGCTCCGGGACTAGCGGGGGGGCCCAAAATGAGCAGTTCTTC.

The DNA for the CDR3 is TGCGCCAGCAGGCAGGGCGGACTGAACACCGGGGAGCTGTTTTTT. Its translation: CASRQGGLNTGELFF. This chain joins TRBV5-1 and TRBJ2-2, with D perhaps given as TRBD1 or TRBD2 (5 bases each). The CDR3 totals 15 residues. Trimming removed 5 bases from V and 1 base from J, with 12 bases in between. CDR1 and CDR2 (germline): SGHRS, YFSETQ.

The rearrangement joins TRBV12-3 or TRBV12-4 to TRBJ1-1; 8 positions agree with TRBD1. The CDR3 loop spans 13 amino acids. V trimming: 7 bases; J trimming: 4 bases; junction bases outside the gene matches: 5. CDR3 sequence (DNA): TGTGCCAGCAACCCAGGGGGCCTCACTGAAGCTTTCTTT. Translating it yields CASNPGGLTEAFF.

This chain uses TRBV3-1 (or the pseudogene TRBV3-2) with TRBJ1-1; possibly TRBD1 for D (6 bases). V was trimmed by 1 base and J by 4 bases, leaving 13 bases between them. Germline CDR1 reads LGHDT; CDR2 reads YNNKEL (reference sequence). The length of the CDR3 is 15 residues. CDR3 amino acids: CASSQVIQGGTEAFF. The CDR3 coding sequence is TGTGCCAGCAGCCAAGTAATACAGGGAGGCACTGAAGCTTTCTTT.

V gene TRBV9 combines with J gene TRBJ1-1; maybe TRBD1 (6 bases). Germline CDR1 is SGDLS and CDR2 is YYNGEE. The CDR3 is made up of 15 amino acids. Trimming removed 4 bases at V and 4 bases at J, with 17 bases between. Here the CDR3 reads CASSPLQGGSTEAFF. CDR3 nucleotides: TGTGCCAGCAGCCCGCTACAGGGAGGAAGCACTGAAGCTTTCTTT. The full variable domain, with the rest looked up from reference TRBV9 and TRBJ1-1, is DSGVTQTPKHLITATGQRVTLRCSPRSGDLSVYWYQQSLDQGLQFLIQYYNGEERAKGNILERFSAQQFPDLHSELNLSSLELGDSALYFCASSPLQGGSTEAFFGQGTRLTVV.